This T cell receptor beta chain was profiled in a study of blood T cell repertoires in COVID-19. Generated by immunoSEQ multiplex PCR, the TCRdb table keeps only in-frame clones and is missing some. The sample has 65,000 to 75,000 clones; more than 75% are singletons. Sequenced material: peripheral blood. This clonotype originated in a woman older than 75 with active or convalescent COVID-19.

The CDR3 nucleotides read TGCGCCAGCAGCCAAGATCCGCCCTTTGGGAGCGGGGCTTACAATGAGCAGTTCTTC. It translates to CASSQDPPFGSGAYNEQFF. The genes are TRBV4-3 and TRBJ2-1; 7 positions match TRBD2. CDR3 length: 19 amino acids. Trimming at V came to 0 bases and at J to 4 bases, leaving 15 bases not matched to a gene. Germline V gene lookup returns CDR1 LGHNA and CDR2 YSLEER.